Presented here are 30 T cell receptor beta chains from one specimen sequenced in a study of CD8 T cells in ankylosing spondylitis. TCRdb ran MiXCR on the 5' RACE reads and lists one entry per CDR3 protein. Of 250,000 or so distinct CDR3 sequences in the sample, roughly a quarter are singletons; the top ten hold about 0.6%. The sample consisted of blood, either unsorted or a sorted T cell fraction (not recorded which). The receptor source for this set is a male donor with ankylosing spondylitis or in good health (not recorded which).

This CDR3 reads CASSLGQVTYEQYF. CDR3 in DNA: TGCGCCAGCAGCTTGGGACAGGTCACCTACGAGCAGTACTTC. The chain joins TRBV5-1 to TRBJ2-7, with D perhaps matching TRBD1 (6 bases). Trimming took off 0 bases at V and 2 bases at J, with 9 bases between the two ends. This CDR3 has 14 residues. Germline CDR1 reads SGHRS; CDR2 reads YFSETQ.

The rearrangement joins TRBV5-1 to TRBJ2-1; 9 nucleotides agree with TRBD2. The junction had 8 bases not matched to a gene; V was cut back by 2 bases and J by 8 bases. Germline CDR1 and CDR2: SGHRS and YFSETQ. CDR3 length equals 15 residues. The CDR3 loop reads CASSLRGRGGDEQFF. CDR3 coding DNA: TGCGCCAGCAGCTTAAGGGGGCGGGGGGGCGATGAGCAGTTCTTC. Combining the CDR3 with reference TRBV5-1 and TRBJ2-1 gives the whole variable domain KAGVTQTPRYLIKTRGQQVTLSCSPISGHRSVSWYQQTPGQGLQFLFEYFSETQRNKGNFPGRFSGRQFSNSRSEMNVSTLELGDSALYLCASSLRGRGGDEQFFGPGTRLTVL.

This clonotype appeared many times. The chain employs TRBV6-1 and TRBJ2-5; unclear D gene. CDR1 and CDR2 from the germline V gene are MNHNS and SASEGT. The CDR3 length is 14 residues. V lost 7 bases and J 4 bases, leaving 16 bases between the germline ends. The CDR3 DNA reads TGTGCCAGCAAAGTCGTTTCGGTGGGAGAGACCCAGTACTTC. This encodes CASKVVSVGETQYF.

The table lists this clonotype with many counts. This chain links TRBV7-6 with TRBJ2-5; possible D gene TRBD1, 6 bases. Germline loops: CDR1 SGHVS, CDR2 FNYEAQ. Between the trimmed V and J ends, which lost 2 bases and 5 bases, there was a span of 12 bases. The CDR3 is 14 residues long. The CDR3 DNA reads as TGTGCCAGCAGCTTATGGGGACACGGCGAGACCCAGTACTTC. The encoded protein is CASSLWGHGETQYF.

This clonotype was found a few times. The chain carries TRBV20-1 and TRBJ1-6, with D perhaps matching TRBD1 (6 bases). This CDR3 region has 13 residues. Trimming removed 4 bases from V and 7 bases from J, with 11 bases in between. Germline CDR1 and CDR2: DFQATT and SNEGSKA (reference sequence). CDR3 amino acids: CSANRQENSPLHF. The CDR3 DNA is TGCAGTGCTAATCGACAGGAGAATTCACCCCTCCACTTT.

The genes are TRBV5-1 and TRBJ2-7; 7 bases fit TRBD2. This CDR3 spans 16 amino acids. Germline V gives CDR1 SGHRS, CDR2 YFSETQ. After removal of 1 base from V and 6 bases from J, the junction contained 13 bases not matched to a gene. CDR3 protein: CASSLTERGRVREQYF. DNA of the CDR3: TGCGCCAGCAGCTTGACGGAGCGGGGAAGGGTCCGCGAGCAGTACTTC.

This clonotype was found many times. This chain links TRBV6-6 with TRBJ1-2; D gene ambiguous. The CDR3 runs to 11 residues. V was pared by 10 bases and J by 3 bases, with 9 bases between. The germline gives CDR1 MNHNY, CDR2 SVGAGI (reference sequence). Here the CDR3 reads CATKTDYGYTF. CDR3 DNA: TGTGCCACCAAAACCGACTATGGCTACACCTTC.

This clonotype was counted ten times or more. The genes are TRBV6-2 or TRBV6-3 and TRBJ2-3; D gene uncertain. V was trimmed by 2 bases and J by 9 bases, leaving 12 bases between them. The CDR3 is made up of 13 amino acids. The germline V gene has CDR1 MNHEY and CDR2 SVGEGT. The CDR3 spells CASSYPLHGTQYF. In DNA form, the CDR3 reads TGTGCCAGCAGTTACCCCCTTCATGGGACGCAGTATTTT.

This chain links TRBV6-5 with TRBJ2-1; 7 nucleotides line up with TRBD2. CDR1 and CDR2 from the germline V gene are MNHEY and SVGAGI. The CDR3 length is 12 residues. The V segment lost 8 bases and the J segment 3 bases; nucleotides outside the gene matches: 1. CDR3 DNA sequence: TGTGCCAGCGGGGACTACTACAATGAGCAGTTCTTC. Its translation is CASGDYYNEQFF.

This clonotype was detected a few times. The chain combines TRBV9 with TRBJ2-1; TRBD2 is a possible D gene (6 bases). Trimming stripped 0 bases from V and 7 bases from J, with 17 bases between. CDR1 and CDR2 from the germline V gene are SGDLS and YYNGEE. The CDR3 length is 16 residues. CDR3 protein: CASSVDLGTGVNEQFF. In DNA, the CDR3 is TGTGCCAGCAGCGTAGACCTCGGGACGGGGGTAAATGAGCAGTTCTTC.

This clonotype was counted at least ten times. The chain recombines TRBV5-6 with TRBJ1-2; TRBD1 is a possible D gene (5 bases). The CDR3 loop spans 15 amino acids. The germline V gene has CDR1 SGHDT and CDR2 YYEEEE. Trimming shortened V by 2 bases and J by 0 bases, and 11 bases separated the two germline ends. CDR3 in amino acids: CASSFGTSANYGYTF. CDR3 in DNA: TGTGCCAGCAGCTTTGGGACGTCCGCTAACTATGGCTACACCTTC. Drawing the rest from reference TRBV5-6 and TRBJ1-2, the complete variable domain is DAGVTQSPTHLIKTRGQQVTLRCSPKSGHDTVSWYQQALGQGPQFIFQYYEEEERQRGNFPDRFSGHQFPNYSSELNVNALLLGDSALYLCASSFGTSANYGYTFGSGTRLTVV.

In this sample, this clonotype turned up many times. This chain joins TRBV12-3 or TRBV12-4 and TRBJ2-5; D is perhaps TRBD1 or TRBD2 (5 bases each). Deletions cut 6 bases from V and 5 bases from J, with 13 bases between. The CDR3 is 13 amino acids. The CDR3 coding sequence is TGTGCCAGCAGGGCGAGGGGTCTTGAGACCCAGTACTTC. This encodes CASRARGLETQYF.

CDR3 sequence reads: CSAGTGSTVDTQYF. As DNA, the CDR3 is TGCAGCGCCGGGACAGGCTCTACAGTGGATACGCAGTATTTT. The gene calls are TRBV29-1 and TRBJ2-3, with 8 positions matching TRBD1. There are 14 residues in the CDR3. V shed 7 bases, J shed 6 bases, and the junction held 12 bases outside the gene matches. Germline CDR1 reads SQVTM; CDR2 reads ANQGSEA.

This clonotype was recorded at least ten times. The genes are TRBV29-1 and TRBJ1-3; unclear D gene. V shed 2 bases and J shed 4 bases, with 9 bases lying between them. The germline V gene has CDR1 SQVTM and CDR2 ANQGSEA. This CDR3 region has 13 residues. The CDR3 DNA reads as TGCAGCGTTGAACGGGGTTTAGGAAACACCATATATTTT. It yields the protein CSVERGLGNTIYF. Full variable domain (outside the CDR3, taken from reference TRBV29-1 and TRBJ1-3): SAVISQKPSRDICQRGTSLTIQCQVDSQVTMMFWYRQQPGQSLTLIATANQGSEATYESGFVIDKFPISRPNLTFSTLTVSNMSPEDSSIYLCSVERGLGNTIYFGEGSWLTVV.

V is TRBV23-1 and J is TRBJ2-4; no reliable D call. TRBV23-1 is an ORF, and what it does is uncertain. The CDR3 is 16 amino acids. Trimming took 5 bases from V and 0 from J, leaving 14 bases between them. This chain's CDR3 is CASSSFVPLAKNIQYF. DNA for the CDR3: TGCGCCAGCAGTTCCTTCGTCCCCTTAGCCAAAAACATTCAGTACTTC.

V usage is TRBV5-1 and J usage is TRBJ2-1; TRBD2 aligns across 13 bases. V trimming: 4 bases; J trimming: 6 bases; junction bases outside the gene matches: 4. This CDR3 is 15 amino acids long. Germline CDR1 is SGHRS and CDR2 is YFSETQ. The CDR3 sequence is CASSPGLAGLNEQFF. CDR3 nucleotide sequence: TGCGCCAGCAGCCCGGGACTAGCGGGGCTCAATGAGCAGTTCTTC. Full variable domain (missing parts from reference TRBV5-1 and TRBJ2-1): KAGVTQTPRYLIKTRGQQVTLSCSPISGHRSVSWYQQTPGQGLQFLFEYFSETQRNKGNFPGRFSGRQFSNSRSEMNVSTLELGDSALYLCASSPGLAGLNEQFFGPGTRLTVL.

This clonotype was found many times. This chain joins TRBV12-3 or TRBV12-4 and TRBJ2-3; TRBD2 agrees at 14 bases. The V and J ends lost 7 bases and 2 bases, in that order; junction bases with no gene match: 5. The CDR3 extends over 16 amino acids. CDR3: CASIQGLAGDTDTQYF. The CDR3 bases are TGTGCCAGCATCCAGGGACTAGCGGGGGACACAGATACGCAGTATTTT.

This clonotype showed up just once. V gene TRBV18 combines with J gene TRBJ1-1, with D unclear. Per germline, CDR1 KGHSH and CDR2 LQKENI. CDR3 length: 13 residues. V lost 4 bases and J 8 bases, leaving 14 bases between the germline ends. As DNA, the CDR3 is TGTGCCAGCTCACTAAGGGTGTTCCGCGAAGCTTTCTTT. It is translated as CASSLRVFREAFF.

This clonotype showed up just a few times. This sequence joins TRBV20-1 and TRBJ2-3; D is unresolved. V lost 3 bases and J lost 4, with 5 bases in between. Germline loops: CDR1 DFQATT, CDR2 SNEGSKA (reference sequence). The CDR3 length is 11 residues. CDR3 in amino acids: CSASPADTQYF. The DNA for the CDR3 is TGCAGTGCTAGCCCCGCAGATACGCAGTATTTT.

This clonotype was found a few times. This rearrangement joins TRBV20-1 to TRBJ1-1, with no clear D. The CDR3 is made up of 11 amino acids. In germline, CDR1 is DFQATT, CDR2 SNEGSKA (reference sequence). Trimming removed 4 bases at V and 5 bases at J, with 8 bases between. The CDR3 bases are TGCAGTGCTACGGTAAAGACTGAAGCTTTCTTT. Amino acids: CSATVKTEAFF.

J is TRBJ2-1 and V is TRBV20-1, with D perhaps TRBD1 (5 bases). Germline assignment: CDR1 DFQATT and CDR2 SNEGSKA (reference sequence). V lost 7 bases and J lost 1, with 5 bases in between. CDR3 length: 11 residues. CDR3 protein: CSEGSYNEQFF. The CDR3 bases are TGCAGTGAGGGGTCCTACAATGAGCAGTTCTTC.

The gene calls are TRBV10-1 and TRBJ1-6; possible D gene TRBD1, 5 bases. Germline CDR1 WNHNN, CDR2 SYGVQD (reference sequence). CDR3 length equals 12 residues. Trimming pared 10 bases from V and 7 bases from J, leaving 11 bases between. The CDR3 sequence is CAKHRLNSPLHF. As DNA, the CDR3 is TGCGCCAAGCACAGGCTAAATTCACCCCTCCACTTT.

There are many counts of this clonotype. J is TRBJ1-2 and V is TRBV5-1; possible D gene TRBD1, 6 bases. The germline V gene encodes CDR1 SGHRS and CDR2 YFSETQ. With 6 bases removed from V and 6 bases from J, the gap between germline ends came to 18 bases. CDR3 length equals 14 residues. CDR3 sequence reads: CASNLPSRGDGYTF. The CDR3 bases are TGCGCCAGCAACCTTCCATCCAGGGGAGATGGCTACACCTTC.

This clonotype was recorded at least ten times. The V call is TRBV25-1, the J call TRBJ2-3, with TRBD2 matching 10 bases. CDR1 and CDR2 (germline): MGHDK, SYGVNS. The CDR3 has 14 amino acids. The J segment lost 1 base and the V segment lost 8 bases, leaving 3 bases of the junction unmatched. The CDR3 reads CASSSGGRTDTQYF. The DNA of the CDR3 is TGTGCCAGCTCTAGCGGGGGCCGCACAGATACGCAGTATTTT. Supplemented by reference TRBV25-1 and TRBJ2-3, the full variable domain reads EADIYQTPRYLVIGTGKKITLECSQTMGHDKMYWYQQDPGMELHLIHYSYGVNSTEKGDLSSESTVSRIRTEHFPLTLESARPSHTSQYLCASSSGGRTDTQYFGPGTRLTVL.

This clonotype was counted only a few times. The chain has TRBV20-1 and TRBJ2-2; D ambiguous. Germline loops: CDR1 DFQATT, CDR2 SNEGSKA (reference sequence). The CDR3 contains 13 residues. Trimming took 1 base from V and 4 from J, leaving 7 bases between them. CDR3 sequence: CSARGFGTGELFF. The DNA of the CDR3 is TGCAGTGCTAGAGGGTTTGGCACCGGGGAGCTGTTTTTT.

This clonotype occurred a few times. This sequence joins TRBV2 and TRBJ2-7, with a weak D call TRBD2 (6 bases). V lost 8 bases to trimming and J lost 9 bases, with 20 bases between them. The germline V gene has CDR1 SNHLY and CDR2 FYNNEI. The CDR3 consists of 13 residues. DNA of the CDR3: TGTGCCAGCTCATCGGGGGACCTCTCACGGCAGTACTTC. It codes for CASSSGDLSRQYF.

The sample holds many counts of this clonotype. This rearrangement joins TRBV2 to TRBJ2-7; the D gene could be TRBD1 or TRBD2 (5 bases each). V was cut by 4 bases and J by 2 bases, with 21 bases left in between. Germline CDR1 reads SNHLY; CDR2 reads FYNNEI. The CDR3 length is 17 residues. The CDR3, as DNA: TGTGCCAGCAGTGTAGGGACCGAAGATTTCACCACCTACGAGCAGTACTTC. Protein product: CASSVGTEDFTTYEQYF.

The chain employs TRBV2 and TRBJ1-1, with a possible D match to TRBD1 (6 bases). V shed 2 bases and J shed 1 base, with 11 bases lying between them. CDR3 size: 15 residues. Germline CDR1 reads SNHLY; CDR2 reads FYNNEI. The CDR3 DNA is TGTGCCAGCAGTGAAACGGGACACAGGAACACTGAAGCTTTCTTT. Translating gives CASSETGHRNTEAFF.

In DNA, the CDR3 is TGCAGTGCTAGAGATCTAGCGGGGGGTGGAGATACGCAGTATTTT. The encoded protein is CSARDLAGGGDTQYF. This chain joins TRBV20-1 and TRBJ2-3, with 11 bases lining up with TRBD2. CDR1 and CDR2 from the germline V gene are DFQATT and SNEGSKA (reference sequence). V lost 0 bases, J lost 5 bases, and 4 bases stayed unmatched. This CDR3 has 15 amino acids.

In its sample, this clonotype was seen a few times. The chain joins TRBV10-1 to TRBJ1-2, with D maybe TRBD1 (5 bases). V shed 5 bases and J shed 5 bases, with 12 bases lying between them. The V gene's germline CDR1 is WNHNN and CDR2 SYGVQD (reference sequence). This CDR3 contains 13 residues. The CDR3 region is CASSQQESYGYTF. CDR3 sequence (DNA): TGCGCCAGCAGTCAACAGGAGTCTTATGGCTACACCTTC.